This is a list of T cell receptor beta chains from one sample in a study of OX40 agonist ivuxolimab in advanced cancers. This table comes from immunoSEQ multiplex PCR, and its TCRdb copy is limited to in-frame clones, with some not included. The sample lists 50,000 to 60,000 clones, roughly 90% seen once, with approximately 4.6% in the top ten. The sequencing here drew on CD4+ or CD8+ T cells sorted from blood, taken in a trial of the OX40 agonist ivuxolimab. These receptors originate from an adult with an advanced solid tumor such as melanoma, head and neck, liver or kidney cancer. CDR3s include the opening cysteine and the closing phenylalanine or tryptophan. D genes are given only for firm matches. Size is stated for part of the rows, as once, few or many counts, or as a class when the clone is expanded.

>NA|TRBJ2-5|TRBV9|NA
TGTGCCAGCAGCGTAGGGCGGTCCCAAGAGACCCAGTACTTC
CASSVGRSQETQYF
>NA|TRBJ2-3|TRBV11-3|NA
TGTGCCAGCAGCCCCGGGGGACAGAGCACAGATACGCAGTATTTT
CASSPGGQSTDTQYF
>NA|TRBJ1-1|TRBV29-1|NA
TGCAGCGTTGAAGGGAGTGGGGGCACTGAAGCTTTCTTT
CSVEGSGGTEAFF
>once|TRBJ1-1|TRBV5-6|NA
TGTGCCAGCATCTTAAATGGAAGGGACACTGAAGCTTTCTTT
CASILNGRDTEAFF
>NA|TRBJ2-1|TRBV5-1|TRBD1
TGCGCCAGCAGCCTAGGGACAGCAAGCTCCTACAATGAGCAGTTCTTC
CASSLGTASSYNEQFF
>NA|TRBJ1-6|TRBV5-1|NA
TGCGCCAGCAACCCCGACAGTTCCCTCACCCTCCACTTT
CASNPDSSLTLHF
>NA|TRBJ2-1|TRBV7-2|TRBD1
TGTGCCAGCAGCTTAGGGGGAGGGGGACAGGGGTCCGATGAGCAGTTCTTC
CASSLGGGGQGSDEQFF
>once|TRBJ2-3|TRBV16|NA
TGTGCCAGCAGCCAATCCGCCGATACGCAGTATTTT
CASSQSADTQYF
>NA|TRBJ2-7|TRBV18|TRBD2
TGTGCCAGCTCACCAGGGCTAGCGGGGGATAACGAGCAGTACTTC
CASSPGLAGDNEQYF
>NA|TRBJ1-3|TRBV2|NA
TGTGCCAGCAGTGAAGATGGGGTCTCTGGAAACACCATATATTTT
CASSEDGVSGNTIYF
>NA|TRBJ2-1|TRBV7-9|NA
TGTGCCAGCAGCTTAATACGTACTAGCTTCAATGAGCAGTTCTTC
CASSLIRTSFNEQFF
>few|TRBJ2-2|TRBV19|TRBD2
TGTGCCAGTAGTATACTAGCGGACCCCGGGGAGCTGTTTTTT
CASSILADPGELFF
>NA|TRBJ2-1|TRBV6-4|NA
TGTGCCAGCAGTGGTCAAACGTCAAGCTCCTACAATGAGCAGTTCTTC
CASSGQTSSSYNEQFF
>once|TRBJ2-7|TRBV6-1|NA
TGTGCCAGCAGTGAGGGGGGGGCACCTGACTACGAGCAGTACTTC
CASSEGGAPDYEQYF
>NA|TRBJ1-1|TRBV5-1|NA
TGCGCCAGCACCGGGGCAGGCGGGAACACTGAAGCTTTCTTT
CASTGAGGNTEAFF
>once|TRBJ2-1|TRBV5-1|TRBD2
TGCGCCAGCAGCTCGGAGGCTAGCGGGAGTTTAAATGAGCAGTTCTTC
CASSSEASGSLNEQFF
>once|TRBJ2-2|TRBV25-1|NA
TGTGCCAGCAGTGCCGGGCCAACCACCGGGGAGCTGTTTTTT
CASSAGPTTGELFF
>NA|TRBJ2-7|TRBV7-8|TRBD2
TGTGCCAGCAGCCTCCCCCCAGCGGGAAACTCCTACGAGCAGTACTTC
CASSLPPAGNSYEQYF